Sequencing of this T cell receptor beta chain was carried out in a study of CD8+CD57+ T cells in acquired aplastic anemia. Study information: The sorted CD4+ and CD8+ cells yielded an average approximately 3.2 ug of DNA. Overall study results and limits: Patients and controls were not found to differ significantly in CD8+ Simpson's diversity.

Patients chosen for sequencing had shown CD8+CD57+ cell expansion by flow cytometry. A severe acquired aplastic anemia diagnosis applied to all patients. Patients had not yet gotten any therapy when their blood was taken for sampling. This CDR3 comprises 14 residues. V lost 1 base and J lost 8; bases outside the gene matches: 3. Germline lookup yields CDR1 LGHNA and CDR2 YSLEER. For CDR3 and TCR beta VDJ profiling, genomic DNA was the template used. TCRdb re-called the reads with MiXCR, one entry per CDR3 protein. The data contain about 120,000 distinct CDR3 sequences, 45% to 60% of them singletons. A word on this clonotype: Its cognate antigen is unknown.

The sequenced sample consisted of sorted CD4+, CD8+, or CD8+CD57+ T cells (not recorded which) from PBMCs. The chain recombines TRBV4-3 with TRBJ2-1; 9 positions match TRBD2. The clonotype comes from a human donor with aplastic anemia. CDR3 loop: CASSQGGGAHEQFF. CDR3 DNA: TGCGCCAGCAGCCAAGGCGGGGGGGCCCATGAGCAGTTCTTC.